This entry lists 9 T cell receptor beta chains sequenced from one sample in a study of T cells in Graves' hyperthyroidism and ophthalmopathy. Amplification yielded TCR beta CDR3 regions, with RNA transcripts as the source. The study used the HTBI primer set for a first-round RT-PCR of the TCR CDR3. One entry per CDR3 protein results from TCRdb running MiXCR on the multiplex PCR reads. Among 50,000 to 75,000 distinct CDR3 sequences listed, approximately 50% were seen once. Sequencing was done on a sample of blood. These receptors all stem from a woman in her 30s with Graves' ophthalmopathy.

This clonotype was detected ten times or more. This may stem from a read error, because a much larger clone lies one nucleotide away. The chain employs TRBV7-9 and TRBJ2-5, with TRBD1 matching 9 bases. The CDR3 has 16 residues. Germline-derived CDR1 and CDR2 are SEHNR and FQNEAQ (reference sequence). V gave up 4 bases and J gave up 7 bases; unmatched junction bases: 13. CDR3 DNA sequence: TGTGCCAGCAGCTCGTTCCGGGACAGGGCAGGAGGGACCCAGTACTTC. It codes for CASSSFRDRAGGTQYF. The entire variable domain, with the rest obtained from reference TRBV7-9 and TRBJ2-5, is as follows: DTGVSQNPRHKITKRGQNVTFRCDPISEHNRLYWYRQTLGQGPEFLTYFQNEAQLEKSRLLSDRFSAERPKGSFSTLEIQRTEQGDSAMYLCASSSFRDRAGGTQYFGPGTRLLVL.

The rearrangement links TRBV20-1 to TRBJ2-5; no reliable D call. Looked up from germline, CDR1 is DFQATT and CDR2 is SNEGSKA (reference sequence). With 3 bases removed from V and 4 bases from J, the gap between germline ends came to 15 bases. The CDR3 is made up of 14 amino acids. Here the CDR3 reads CSASNPLGRETQYF. In DNA form, the CDR3 reads TGCAGTGCTAGTAATCCCCTAGGGCGAGAGACCCAGTACTTC.

This clonotype was detected only once. One end of the junction is discordant with germline, which a read error may explain. V usage is TRBV6-5 and J usage is TRBJ1-2, with TRBD1 matching 10 bases. Germline-derived CDR1 and CDR2 are MNHEY and SVGAGI. The CDR3 contains 14 residues. The CDR3 reads CVSRQTGGDPGYTF. The CDR3 DNA sequence: TGTGTCAGCAGGCAGACAGGGGGCGATCCGGGCTACACCTTC.

In its sample, this clonotype was seen many times. This chain joins TRBV29-1 and TRBJ2-3; TRBD2 matches at 11 bases. The CDR3 runs to 15 residues. Germline V gene data show CDR1 as SQVTM and CDR2 as ANQGSEA. The junction had 6 bases not matched to a gene; V was cut back by 7 bases and J by 0 bases. CDR3 sequence reads: CSAGTSGASTDTQYF. DNA for the CDR3: TGCAGCGCGGGGACTAGCGGAGCTAGCACAGATACGCAGTATTTT.

Note on this clonotype: It is likely a read error, because the conserved phenylalanine at the end of the CDR3 is missing. The DNA is omitted, as the CDR3 cannot be located on it reliably, and the CDR3 follows TCRdb's listing. The V and J genes are TRBV2 and TRBJ1-1; TRBD1, as called in the table, went unchecked against the DNA. The CDR3 contains 13 residues when both ends are counted. Germline V CDR1 and CDR2: SNHLY, FYNNEI. The CDR3 loop reads CTSGLSGTGGYLN.

This clonotype ranks as medium-sized. The rearrangement joins TRBV10-3 to TRBJ2-6; D not resolved. V gave up 3 bases and J gave up 4 bases, with 4 bases separating them. CDR1 and CDR2 from the germline V gene are ENHRY and SYGVKD. The CDR3 extends over 13 amino acids. For the CDR3, the DNA is TGTGCCATCAGTGAACCAGGGGCCAACGTCCTGACTTTC. Translation: CAISEPGANVLTF.

As regards this clonotype: A junction boundary mismatches the germline segment, possibly from a read error. The chain combines TRBV7-7 with TRBJ2-5; no firm D call. The CDR3 length is 15 residues. Germline CDR1 SSHAT, CDR2 FNYEAQ (reference sequence). DNA for the CDR3: TGTGCTAGCAGCTTAACGAGGCCCTACAATGAGACCCAGTACTTC. The encoded protein is CASSLTRPYNETQYF.

This chain links TRBV29-1 with TRBJ2-7, with 8 bases identical to TRBD2. Germline V gene sequence: CDR1 SQVTM, CDR2 ANQGSEA. The junction had 9 bases not matched to a gene; V was cut back by 6 bases and J by 11 bases. CDR3 length: 11 residues. The CDR3 is CSVHSGMWKYF. In DNA, the CDR3 is TGCAGCGTGCATAGCGGGATGTGGAAGTACTTC.

This clonotype was observed at least ten times. The chain uses TRBV19 and TRBJ1-5; the match to TRBD1 covers 11 bases. This CDR3 has 19 amino acids. Germline CDR1 LNHDA, CDR2 SQIVND (reference sequence). V dropped 4 bases and J dropped 3; count of bases not matched to a gene: 14. The CDR3 DNA sequence: TGTGCCAGTAGTACCTGGACAGGGGGCCAATATTCCTTCAATCAGCCCCAGCATTTT. Its translation: CASSTWTGGQYSFNQPQHF.